This T cell receptor beta chain was documented in a study of sequential checkpoint blockade in melanoma. For the study at large: After nivolumab or ipilimumab alone, twenty-two patients had week-13 rebiopsies.

The CDR3 has 15 amino acids. After removal of 1 base from V and 5 bases from J, the junction contained 6 bases not matched to a gene. Germline V gene sequence: CDR1 GTSNPN, CDR2 SVGIG (reference sequence). This clone was detected a few times. Its antigen is currently unknown. Treatment of the sample: randomized to nivolumab then ipilimumab (arm A) or the reverse (arm B). Some clones are missing from TCRdb's copy, which holds only in-frame ones; the method was immunoSEQ multiplex PCR. The table records about 21,000 clones, more than 25% of them present only once. Study-level points and caveats: Response in arm A was associated with pretreatment TIL clonality. T-cell fraction and clonality followed PD-L1 and CD8+ counts, not mutational load.

The chain combines TRBV30 with TRBJ2-2; 8 bases are shared with TRBD2. The sequence was collected from a human donor with melanoma. The specimen comprised tumor tissue (inferred from file names), sampled from a patient given nivolumab and ipilimumab in sequence. The CDR3 reads CAWSGASGSTGELFF. The CDR3 region has the DNA TGTGCCTGGAGTGGGGCTAGCGGGTCGACCGGGGAGCTGTTTTTT.